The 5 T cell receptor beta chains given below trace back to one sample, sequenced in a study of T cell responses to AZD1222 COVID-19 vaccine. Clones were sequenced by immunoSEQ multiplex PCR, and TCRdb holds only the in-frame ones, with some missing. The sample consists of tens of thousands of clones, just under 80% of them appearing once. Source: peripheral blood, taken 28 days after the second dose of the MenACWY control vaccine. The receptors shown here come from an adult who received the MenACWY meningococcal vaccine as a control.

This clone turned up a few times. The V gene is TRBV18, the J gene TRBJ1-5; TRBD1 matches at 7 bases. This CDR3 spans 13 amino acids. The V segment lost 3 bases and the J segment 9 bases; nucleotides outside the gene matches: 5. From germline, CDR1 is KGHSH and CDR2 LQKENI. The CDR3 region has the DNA TGTGCCAGCTCACCCGACAGGGATAGGCCCCAGCATTTT. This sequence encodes CASSPDRDRPQHF.

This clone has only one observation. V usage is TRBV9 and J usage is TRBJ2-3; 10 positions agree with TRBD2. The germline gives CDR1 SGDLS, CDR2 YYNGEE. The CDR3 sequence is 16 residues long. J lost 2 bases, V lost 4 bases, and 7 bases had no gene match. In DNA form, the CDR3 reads TGTGCCAGCAGCCCCGGGACTAGCGATACCACAGATACGCAGTATTTT. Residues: CASSPGTSDTTDTQYF.

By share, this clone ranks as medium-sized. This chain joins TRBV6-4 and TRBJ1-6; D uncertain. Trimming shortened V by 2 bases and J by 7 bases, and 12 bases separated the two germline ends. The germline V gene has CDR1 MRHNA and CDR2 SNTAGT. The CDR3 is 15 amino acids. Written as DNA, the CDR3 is TGTGCCAGCAGTGACGGGGTTTTCGAGAATTCACCCCTCCACTTT. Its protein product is CASSDGVFENSPLHF.

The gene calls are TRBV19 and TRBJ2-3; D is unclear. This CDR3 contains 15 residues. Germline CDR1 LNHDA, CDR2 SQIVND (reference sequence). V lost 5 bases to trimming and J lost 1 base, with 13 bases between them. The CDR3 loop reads CASSALLLGTDTQYF. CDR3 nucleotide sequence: TGTGCCAGTAGTGCCCTCTTGCTGGGCACAGATACGCAGTATTTT.

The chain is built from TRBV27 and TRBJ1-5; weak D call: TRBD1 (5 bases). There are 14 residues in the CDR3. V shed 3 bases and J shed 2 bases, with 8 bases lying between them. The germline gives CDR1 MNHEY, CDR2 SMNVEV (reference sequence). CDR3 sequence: CASSFGRGNQPQHF. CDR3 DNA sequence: TGTGCCAGCAGTTTCGGCAGGGGCAATCAGCCCCAGCATTTT.